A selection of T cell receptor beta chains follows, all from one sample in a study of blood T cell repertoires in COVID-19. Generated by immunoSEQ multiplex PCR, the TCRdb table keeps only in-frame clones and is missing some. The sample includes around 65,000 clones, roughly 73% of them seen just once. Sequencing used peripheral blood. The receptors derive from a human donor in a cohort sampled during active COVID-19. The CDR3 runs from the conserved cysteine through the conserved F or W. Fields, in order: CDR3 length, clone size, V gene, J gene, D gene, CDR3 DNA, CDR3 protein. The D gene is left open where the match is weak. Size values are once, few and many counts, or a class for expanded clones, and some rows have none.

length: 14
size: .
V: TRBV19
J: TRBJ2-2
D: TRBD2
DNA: TGTGCCAGTAGTATAGCAGGGAGGGAGGCGGAGCTGTTTTTT
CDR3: CASSIAGREAELFF

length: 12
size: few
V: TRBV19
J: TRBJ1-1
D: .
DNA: TGTGCCAGTAGTCATTTTAACACTGAAGCTTTCTTT
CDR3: CASSHFNTEAFF

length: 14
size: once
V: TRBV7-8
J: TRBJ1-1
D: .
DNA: TGTGCCAGCAGCTTCGCAGGGGCGAACACTGAAGCTTTCTTT
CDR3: CASSFAGANTEAFF

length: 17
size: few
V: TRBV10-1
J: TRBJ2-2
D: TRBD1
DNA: TGCGCCAGCAGTGAGTCCGGGACAGGGAAGAGCACCGGGGAGCTGTTTTTT
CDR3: CASSESGTGKSTGELFF

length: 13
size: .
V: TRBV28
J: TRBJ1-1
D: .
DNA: TGTGCCAGCAGGCGCCGACTCTTCACTGAAGCTTTCTTT
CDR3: CASRRRLFTEAFF

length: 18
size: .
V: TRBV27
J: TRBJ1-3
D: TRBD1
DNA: TGTGCCAGCAGCCCCGGGACAGGGGCCTTTTTCTCTGGAAACACCATATATTTT
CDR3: CASSPGTGAFFSGNTIYF

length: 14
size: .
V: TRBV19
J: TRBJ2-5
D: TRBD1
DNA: TGTGCCAGTAGTCCGACAGGGGACTGGGAGACCCAGTACTTC
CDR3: CASSPTGDWETQYF

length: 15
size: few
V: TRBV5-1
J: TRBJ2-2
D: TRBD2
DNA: TGCGCCAGCAGCTTAGTAGCGGGAGAGGCCGGGGAGCTGTTTTTT
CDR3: CASSLVAGEAGELFF

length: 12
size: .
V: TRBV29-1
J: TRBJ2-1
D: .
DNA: TGCAGCGTTGATAGACAAGACAATGAGCAGTTCTTC
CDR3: CSVDRQDNEQFF

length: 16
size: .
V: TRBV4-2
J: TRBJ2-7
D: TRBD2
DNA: TGTGCCAGCAGCCAAGATGTGACTAGCGGGGCCTACGAGCAGTACTTC
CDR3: CASSQDVTSGAYEQYF

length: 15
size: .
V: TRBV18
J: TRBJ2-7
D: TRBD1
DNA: TGTGCCAGCTCACCACGTCCGGGACAGGGGTTCGAGCAGTACTTC
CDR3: CASSPRPGQGFEQYF

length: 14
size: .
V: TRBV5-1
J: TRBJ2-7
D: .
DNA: TGCGCCAGCAGCTTGAGAGCAGGGCTGGACGAGCAGTACTTC
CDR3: CASSLRAGLDEQYF

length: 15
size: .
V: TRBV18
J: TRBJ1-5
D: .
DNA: TGTGCCAGCTCACCTTCTGGAGGAAGCAATCAGCCCCAGCATTTT
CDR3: CASSPSGGSNQPQHF

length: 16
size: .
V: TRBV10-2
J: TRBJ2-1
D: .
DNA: TGCGCCAGCAGTGCGTGGGGGCCCCGCGAGGGGAATGAGCAGTTCTTC
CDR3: CASSAWGPREGNEQFF

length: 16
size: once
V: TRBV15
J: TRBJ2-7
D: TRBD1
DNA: TGTGCCACCAGCAAGAGGGACAGGGGGCTCTCCTACGAGCAGTACTTC
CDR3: CATSKRDRGLSYEQYF

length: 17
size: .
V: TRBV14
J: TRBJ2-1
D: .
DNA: TGTGCCAGCAGCCTAAGTCTGGGGGCTAGCTCCCGCAATGAGCAGTTCTTC
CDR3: CASSLSLGASSRNEQFF

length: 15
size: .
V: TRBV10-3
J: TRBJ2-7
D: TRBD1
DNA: TGTGCCATCAGTGAACGGACAGGGCAATCCTACGAGCAGTACTTC
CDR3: CAISERTGQSYEQYF

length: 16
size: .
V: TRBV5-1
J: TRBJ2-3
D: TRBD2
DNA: TGCGCCAGCAGCTTGGTGGCTAGCGGGGGCACAGATACGCAGTATTTT
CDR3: CASSLVASGGTDTQYF

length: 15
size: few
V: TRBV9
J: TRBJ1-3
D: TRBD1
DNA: TGTGCCAGCAGTGTGGGACAGCAAACTGGAAACACCATATATTTT
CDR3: CASSVGQQTGNTIYF

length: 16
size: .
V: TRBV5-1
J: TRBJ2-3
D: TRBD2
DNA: TGCGCCAGCAGCTCGGGGCCCGGGGGGGAGGAAGATACGCAGTATTTT
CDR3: CASSSGPGGEEDTQYF

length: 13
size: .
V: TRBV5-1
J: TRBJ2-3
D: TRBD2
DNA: TGCGCCAGCAGCTTCGTAGCGGGAGATACGCAGTATTTT
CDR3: CASSFVAGDTQYF

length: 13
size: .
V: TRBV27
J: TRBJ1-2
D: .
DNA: TGTGCCAGCAGGCCGACAGGCCCCTATGGCTACACCTTC
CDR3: CASRPTGPYGYTF

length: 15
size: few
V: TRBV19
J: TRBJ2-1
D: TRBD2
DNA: TGTGCCACCACGGGGGGGTTGAACTCCTACAATGAGCAGTTCTTC
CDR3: CATTGGLNSYNEQFF

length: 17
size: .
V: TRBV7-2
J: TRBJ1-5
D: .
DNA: TGTGCCAGCAGCTACCCGGGGTCCCTAGGGAGCAATCAGCCCCAGCATTTT
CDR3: CASSYPGSLGSNQPQHF

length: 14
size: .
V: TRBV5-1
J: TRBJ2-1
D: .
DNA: TGCGCCAGCAGCTACGAAACTAGCATCAGGGAGCAGTTCTTC
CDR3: CASSYETSIREQFF

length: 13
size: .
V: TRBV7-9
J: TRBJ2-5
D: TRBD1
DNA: TGTGCCAGCAGCTTGACAGGGTCTGAAACCCAGTACTTC
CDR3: CASSLTGSETQYF

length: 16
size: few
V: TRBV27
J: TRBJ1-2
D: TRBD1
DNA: TGTGCCAGCAGTTTCGGCGGGACAGGGGCCTCCTATGGCTACACCTTC
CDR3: CASSFGGTGASYGYTF

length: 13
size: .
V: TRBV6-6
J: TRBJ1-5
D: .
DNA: TGTGCCAGCAATCAACCCCAGCAGGGGACCCAGCATTTT
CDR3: CASNQPQQGTQHF

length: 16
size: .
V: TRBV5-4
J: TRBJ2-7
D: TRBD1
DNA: TGTGCCAGCAGCCAAGGTCCGGACAGGGGGTTCTACGAGCAGTACTTC
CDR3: CASSQGPDRGFYEQYF

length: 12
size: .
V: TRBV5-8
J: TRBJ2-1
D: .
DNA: TGTGCCAGCAGCTTGGCCGGGGATGAGCAGTTCTTC
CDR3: CASSLAGDEQFF

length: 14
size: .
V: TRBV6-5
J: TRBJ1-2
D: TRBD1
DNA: TGTGCCAGCGGCCGTTCAGGGGGCATCGATGGCTACACCTTC
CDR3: CASGRSGGIDGYTF

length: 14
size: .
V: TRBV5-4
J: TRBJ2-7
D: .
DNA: TGTGCCAGCAGCTTGGGTGGGAGGCCCTACGAGCAGTACTTC
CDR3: CASSLGGRPYEQYF

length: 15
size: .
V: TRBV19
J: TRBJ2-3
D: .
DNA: TGTGCCAGTAGTATAGGAGGGGGGAGGGCAGATACGCAGTATTTT
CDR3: CASSIGGGRADTQYF

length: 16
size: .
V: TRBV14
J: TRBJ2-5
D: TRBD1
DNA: TGTGCCAGCAGCCCGAGACAGGGGGCGATGGAGGAGACCCAGTACTTC
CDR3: CASSPRQGAMEETQYF

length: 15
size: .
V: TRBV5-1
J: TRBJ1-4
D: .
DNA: TGCGCCAGCAGCTATGGCCGGGACACCTCCGAAAAACTGTTTTTT
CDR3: CASSYGRDTSEKLFF

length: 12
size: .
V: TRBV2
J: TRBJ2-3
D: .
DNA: TGTGCCAGCAGAGAGGAGGGAGATACGCAGTATTTT
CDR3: CASREEGDTQYF

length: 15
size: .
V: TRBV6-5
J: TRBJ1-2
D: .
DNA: TGTGCCAGCTGGCAGGGGACCGACTCTAACTATGGCTACACCTTC
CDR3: CASWQGTDSNYGYTF

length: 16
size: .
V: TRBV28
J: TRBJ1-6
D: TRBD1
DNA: TGTGCCAGCAGTCCACTACAGGGGACCTATAATTCACCCCTCCACTTT
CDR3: CASSPLQGTYNSPLHF

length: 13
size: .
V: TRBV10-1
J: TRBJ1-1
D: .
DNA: TGCGCCAGCAGTGTAAGGGGATCCACTGAAGCTTTCTTT
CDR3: CASSVRGSTEAFF

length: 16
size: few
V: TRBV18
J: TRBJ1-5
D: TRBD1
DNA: TGTGCCAGCTCAGGACAGGGTTTCACTAGCAATCAGCCCCAGCATTTT
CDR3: CASSGQGFTSNQPQHF

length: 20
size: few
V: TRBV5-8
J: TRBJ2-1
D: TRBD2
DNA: TGTGCCAGCAGCTTGGCCGGCCTAGCGGGGGGCGTGAGCTCCTACAATGAGCAGTTCTTC
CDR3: CASSLAGLAGGVSSYNEQFF

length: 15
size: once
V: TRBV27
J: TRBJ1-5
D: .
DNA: TGTGCCAGCAGTTTCTCAGTGGGAGGGAATCAGCCCCAGCATTTT
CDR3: CASSFSVGGNQPQHF

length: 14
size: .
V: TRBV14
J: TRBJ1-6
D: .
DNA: TGTGCCAGCAGCCAGGACAGTTCCTATTCACCCCTCCACTTT
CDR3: CASSQDSSYSPLHF

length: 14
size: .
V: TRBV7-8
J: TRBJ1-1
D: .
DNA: TGTGCCAGCACCGACTACACAGCGAACACTGAAGCTTTCTTT
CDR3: CASTDYTANTEAFF

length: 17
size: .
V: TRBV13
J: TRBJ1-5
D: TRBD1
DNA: TGTGCCAGCAGCCCTAGGCGGCAGGGGGCGAGCAATCAGCCCCAGCATTTT
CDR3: CASSPRRQGASNQPQHF

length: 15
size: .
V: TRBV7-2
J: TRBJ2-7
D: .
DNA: TGTGCCAGCAGCTTAGACCAGGGGAAAACCTACGAGCAGTACTTC
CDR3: CASSLDQGKTYEQYF

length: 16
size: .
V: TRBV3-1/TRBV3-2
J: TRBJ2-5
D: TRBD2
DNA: TGTGCCAGCAGCGGCTACCTAGCGGGGAACGAAGAGACCCAGTACTTC
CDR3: CASSGYLAGNEETQYF